Each of the 13 T cell receptor beta chains below was sequenced from the same sample in a study of metastatic and nonmetastatic thyroid tumors. TCRdb redid the clone calls on the PCR reads using MiXCR. The sample consists of some 30,000 clones, more than 10% of them appearing once. Each patient came to thyroid surgery without any prior treatment (of any kind). Sample: blood. The receptors come from a female donor with papillary thyroid cancer or a benign thyroid nodule (not recorded which). Some clones in this sample may be carry-over from other donors' samples.

This clone was observed a single time. Since no conserved phenylalanine or tryptophan closes the CDR3, a read error is the likely cause. The chain couples TRBV30 to TRBJ1-2; weak D call: TRBD1 (6 bases). The CDR3 loop spans 11 amino acids. The germline V gene has CDR1 GTSNPN and CDR2 SVGIG (reference sequence). V was trimmed by 6 bases and J by 11 bases, leaving 16 bases between them. CDR3: CACRGRRLYTL. Written as DNA, the CDR3 is TGTGCCTGTCGGGGGCGGCGCCTTTACACCCTC.

This clone was recorded at least ten times. V is TRBV9 and J is TRBJ2-3; 11 nucleotides align to TRBD2. V trimming: 3 bases; J trimming: 0 bases; junction bases outside the gene matches: 3. The germline CDR1 and CDR2 sequences are SGDLS and YYNGEE. CDR3 length equals 16 residues. Here the CDR3 DNA reads TGTGCCAGCAGCGGTGGGACTAGCGGCAGCACAGATACGCAGTATTTT. It translates to CASSGGTSGSTDTQYF.

This clone has at least ten counts. The chain combines TRBV2 with TRBJ1-1; D is unclear. CDR3 length: 14 residues. V was clipped by 7 bases and J by 4 bases, with 16 bases between them. The germline CDR1 and CDR2 sequences are SNHLY and FYNNEI. CDR3 bases: TGTGCCAGCACCGAGGAGGGAGGTGGCACTGAAGCTTTCTTT. It encodes CASTEEGGGTEAFF.

Regarding this clone: Germline is not matched at one junction end, which may reflect a read error. This chain uses TRBV12-3 or TRBV12-4 with TRBJ1-3; no definite D call. The CDR3 has 14 residues. The DNA of the CDR3 is TGTGCCAGCAATCTGGTCGCCTCTGTAAACACCATATATTTT. Translating gives CASNLVASVNTIYF.

Comments on this clone: A read error may explain this, as a much larger clone is one base away. This chain links TRBV7-6 with TRBJ2-5; D call uncertain. V was cut by 8 bases and J by 4 bases, with 17 bases left in between. The CDR3 totals 14 residues. Germline CDR1 reads SGHVS; CDR2 reads FNYEAQ. CDR3: CASGPYTSRETQYF. CDR3 nucleotide sequence: TGTGCCAGCGGCCCATACACGTCGCGAGAGACCCAGTACTTC.

This clone has a count of ten or more. The chain uses TRBV18 and TRBJ1-2; D is uncertain. Germline V CDR1 and CDR2: KGHSH, LQKENI. The CDR3 has 14 amino acids. Deletions cut 3 bases from V and 4 bases from J, with 12 bases between. The CDR3 spells CASSPPSGAYGYTF. CDR3 bases: TGTGCCAGCTCACCCCCCTCGGGCGCCTATGGCTACACCTTC.

Here the CDR3 reads CASSYSTGGAETQYF. CDR3 coding DNA: TGTGCCAGCAGTTACTCGACAGGGGGCGCGGAGACCCAGTACTTC. The chain links TRBV6-5 to TRBJ2-5; 10 nucleotides line up with TRBD1. CDR3 length: 15 residues. Germline CDR1 is MNHEY and CDR2 is SVGAGI. Trimming took 0 bases from V and 5 from J; bases not matched to a gene: 3.

This clone has just a few counts. This sequence joins TRBV24-1 and TRBJ2-1; D may be TRBD1 or TRBD2 (5 bases each). Germline V gene sequence: CDR1 KGHDR, CDR2 SFDVKD. V was shortened by 4 bases and J by 0 bases, with 9 bases between the two germline ends. The CDR3 is 15 residues long. The CDR3 coding sequence is TGTGCCACCAGTGAAACCGGGACCTCCTACAATGAGCAGTTCTTC. Translation gives CATSETGTSYNEQFF.

This clone was counted ten times or more. CDR3: CASSEVGAGALGKNIQYF. The CDR3 nucleotides are TGTGCCAGCAGTGAGGTTGGGGCGGGGGCTCTAGGCAAAAACATTCAGTACTTC. The chain is built from TRBV6-1 and TRBJ2-4; possible D gene TRBD2, 7 bases. V lost 3 bases to trimming and J lost 3 bases, with 21 bases between them. Germline values: CDR1 MNHNS, CDR2 SASEGT. The CDR3 is 18 amino acids.

This clone has a count of ten or more. Other nucleotide sequences from this sample produce the same CDR3. J is TRBJ1-1 and V is TRBV2; maybe TRBD1 (6 bases). This CDR3 contains 14 residues. The V end lost 4 bases, the J end lost 4 bases, and 13 bases lay between the germline ends. The germline CDR1 and CDR2 sequences are SNHLY and FYNNEI. CDR3 sequence: CASSGDAGVTEAFF. The CDR3 coding sequence is TGTGCCAGCAGTGGAGACGCAGGGGTCACTGAAGCTTTCTTT.

In its sample, this clone was seen many times. The chain joins TRBV9 to TRBJ2-5, with 7 bases fitting TRBD1. The CDR3 runs 14 residues. With V trimmed by 4 bases and J by 4 bases, 7 bases remained unmatched. Per germline, CDR1 SGDLS and CDR2 YYNGEE. The CDR3 is CASSPGAGGETQYF. DNA of the CDR3: TGTGCCAGCAGCCCCGGGGCAGGGGGAGAGACCCAGTACTTC.

There are many counts of this clone. The chain has TRBV28 and TRBJ2-7, with 7 positions matching TRBD2. Losses at the gene ends were 8 bases for V and 0 bases for J; bases not matched to a gene: 7. Germline V gene sequence: CDR1 MDHEN, CDR2 SYDVKM. The CDR3 sequence is 14 residues long. CDR3 in DNA: TGTGCCAGCGGGGGGGACTGGGACTCCTACGAGCAGTACTTC. Translating gives CASGGDWDSYEQYF.

This clone showed up many times. Just one base apart from a much larger clone, this may be a read error. This CDR3 is missing its conserved last phenylalanine or tryptophan, likely due to a read error. The rearrangement joins TRBV12-3 or TRBV12-4 to TRBJ2-5; D gene unclear. With 6 bases removed from V and 5 bases from J, the gap between germline ends came to 16 bases. This CDR3 region has 14 residues. CDR3 sequence: CASSSPGRAETQYL. In DNA form, the CDR3 reads TGTGCCAGCAGCTCACCCGGACGGGCGGAGACCCAGTACCTC.